Listed below are T cell receptor beta chains from one sample, sequenced in a study of T cell repertoires in cytomegalovirus infection. No antigen has been identified for these receptors. TCRdb reanalysed the reads using MiXCR and keeps one entry per CDR3 protein. The sample has about 570,000 distinct CDR3 sequences, approximately 40% seen once. This sample comprised cultured PBMCs, obtained from culture after CMV antigen stimulation. Every receptor here comes from a human donor in good health (CMV status not recorded). Some clones in this sample may be carry-over from other donors' samples. CDR3s include the opening cysteine and the closing phenylalanine or tryptophan. The order of the fields is D gene, clone size, V gene, J gene, CDR3 length, CDR3 protein, CDR3 DNA. The D gene is left open where the match is weak. The size field is filled for only some rows; it gives once, few, many or a size class.

.	.	TRBV6-6	TRBJ1-1	13	CASSYSEGIGAFF	TGTGCCAGCAGTTACTCAGAGGGGATTGGAGCTTTCTTT
.	.	TRBV20-1	TRBJ2-1	13	CSARRMDGNEQFF	TGCAGTGCTAGACGAATGGACGGCAATGAGCAGTTCTTC
TRBD1	.	TRBV7-9	TRBJ1-2	15	CASSLEMTGHYGYTF	TGTGCCAGCAGCTTAGAGATGACAGGGCACTATGGCTACACCTTC
.	.	TRBV6-5	TRBJ1-1	16	CASSYKPQTANTEAFF	TGTGCCAGCAGTTACAAACCCCAGACAGCGAACACTGAAGCTTTCTTT
TRBD1	.	TRBV7-6	TRBJ2-7	13	CASTPGQVWEQYF	TGTGCCAGCACTCCGGGACAGGTTTGGGAGCAGTACTTC
.	.	TRBV15	TRBJ2-1	15	CATSRSLLTYNEQFF	TGTGCCACCAGCAGGAGTCTCCTCACCTACAATGAGCAGTTCTTC
TRBD2	once	TRBV11-2	TRBJ2-3	16	CASSFGGLASTDTQYF	TGTGCCAGCAGCTTTGGGGGACTAGCGTCTACAGATACGCAGTATTTT
.	once	TRBV6-2/TRBV6-3	TRBJ2-1	12	CASSYDDNEQFF	TGTGCCAGCAGTTACGACGACAATGAGCAGTTCTTC
.	.	TRBV7-9	TRBJ1-3	18	CASSLARGGGDSGNTIYF	TGTGCCAGCAGCTTAGCCCGCGGGGGCGGAGACTCTGGAAACACCATATATTTT
.	once	TRBV19	TRBJ2-1	13	CASSIGPRDEQFF	TGTGCCAGTAGTATTGGCCCAAGGGATGAGCAGTTCTTC
.	.	TRBV27	TRBJ1-6	16	CASSRARGSYNSPLHF	TGTGCCAGCAGTCGGGCCAGGGGCTCCTATAATTCACCCCTCCACTTT
.	.	TRBV5-5	TRBJ1-5	20	CASSFGWWQGVGNSNQPQHF	TGTGCCAGCAGCTTTGGATGGTGGCAGGGTGTGGGAAATAGCAATCAGCCCCAGCATTTT
.	.	TRBV20-1	TRBJ2-1	14	CSAESSGVHNEQFF	TGCAGTGCCGAAAGTAGCGGAGTCCACAATGAGCAGTTCTTC
.	.	TRBV6-6	TRBJ2-7	15	CASTKDYSSSYEQYF	TGTGCCAGCACTAAGGACTACTCGAGCTCCTACGAGCAGTACTTC
TRBD2	.	TRBV19	TRBJ2-4	21	CASSPGLAGDLFELAKNIQYF	TGTGCCAGTAGTCCGGGACTAGCGGGAGACCTCTTCGAACTAGCCAAAAACATTCAGTACTTC
TRBD2	.	TRBV12-3/TRBV12-4	TRBJ2-1	15	CASRRGLAGVSEQFF	TGTGCCAGCAGGCGTGGACTAGCGGGAGTAAGTGAGCAGTTCTTC
TRBD1	.	TRBV4-1	TRBJ1-4	15	CASSPTGRLQEKLFF	TGCGCCAGCAGCCCGACAGGGAGGTTACAGGAAAAACTGTTTTTT
TRBD2	.	TRBV12-3/TRBV12-4	TRBJ2-7	18	CASSGTGGLAGAFSEQYF	TGTGCCAGCAGCGGGACAGGGGGACTAGCGGGGGCCTTCTCCGAGCAGTACTTC
.	.	TRBV7-2	TRBJ2-5	14	CASSIEARKETQYF	TGTGCCAGCAGCATAGAGGCTCGCAAAGAGACCCAGTACTTC
TRBD1	.	TRBV18	TRBJ2-7	15	CASSPGTGGVYEQYF	TGTGCCAGCTCACCCGGGACAGGGGGCGTCTACGAGCAGTACTTC
.	once	TRBV5-6	TRBJ2-1	15	CASIPRGSSYNEQFF	TGTGCCAGCATCCCAAGAGGGAGCTCCTACAATGAGCAGTTCTTC
.	.	TRBV5-1	TRBJ2-7	14	CASSLAEEGSEQYF	TGCGCCAGCAGCTTGGCCGAAGAGGGCTCCGAGCAGTACTTC
TRBD1	.	TRBV29-1	TRBJ2-2	14	CSAATGTEPGELFF	TGCAGCGCCGCCACTGGGACAGAGCCCGGGGAGCTGTTTTTT
.	.	TRBV10-3	TRBJ2-1	14	CAISEGAGWDEQFF	TGTGCCATCAGTGAGGGGGCAGGGTGGGATGAGCAGTTCTTC
.	once	TRBV9	TRBJ1-2	14	CASSVSGINYGYTF	TGTGCCAGCAGCGTATCAGGAATTAACTATGGCTACACCTTC
.	.	TRBV20-1	TRBJ2-1	14	CSAPFRRGSNEQFF	TGCAGTGCTCCTTTCCGCCGGGGAAGCAATGAGCAGTTCTTC
TRBD1	.	TRBV7-2	TRBJ2-2	16	CASSSSGGIGTGELFF	TGTGCCAGCAGCTCCTCAGGGGGCATTGGCACCGGGGAGCTGTTTTTT
.	.	TRBV6-5	TRBJ1-4	15	CARPGGGADFEKLFF	TGTGCCAGACCCGGGGGAGGGGCCGATTTCGAAAAACTGTTTTTT
TRBD2	.	TRBV6-1	TRBJ2-1	15	CASTSGTTQWGEQFF	TGTGCCAGCACAAGCGGGACTACCCAGTGGGGGGAGCAGTTCTTC
.	.	TRBV6-1	TRBJ1-6	17	CASSERGRVAYNSPLHF	TGTGCCAGCAGTGAAAGAGGCAGGGTGGCCTATAATTCACCCCTCCACTTT
TRBD2	.	TRBV20-1	TRBJ2-1	14	CSARQRGGGNEQFF	TGCAGTGCTAGGCAGCGGGGGGGCGGGAATGAGCAGTTCTTC
.	.	TRBV6-1	TRBJ2-1	14	CASRRASPYNEQFF	TGTGCCAGCAGGAGGGCTAGCCCCTACAATGAGCAGTTCTTC
.	.	TRBV12-5	TRBJ1-2	17	CASGLVQASKGPHGYTF	TGTGCTAGTGGTTTGGTACAGGCCTCGAAGGGCCCCCATGGCTACACCTTC
TRBD2	.	TRBV7-2	TRBJ2-7	14	CASSWGLGTYEQYF	TGTGCCAGCAGCTGGGGACTAGGCACCTACGAGCAGTACTTC
.	.	TRBV7-2	TRBJ2-2	16	CASSLFSGAGTGELFF	TGTGCCAGCAGCTTATTTTCGGGGGCGGGCACCGGGGAGCTGTTTTTT
.	few	TRBV5-4	TRBJ2-7	15	CASSLAPSGPYEQYF	TGTGCCAGCAGCTTGGCCCCGTCGGGACCTTACGAGCAGTACTTC
.	.	TRBV12-3/TRBV12-4	TRBJ2-5	14	CASSFSWSPETQYF	TGTGCCAGCAGTTTCTCCTGGTCACCAGAGACCCAGTACTTC
TRBD1	.	TRBV20-1	TRBJ2-5	15	CSARDGAGGGETQYF	TGCAGTGCTAGAGATGGGGCAGGGGGCGGGGAGACCCAGTACTTC
.	.	TRBV7-2	TRBJ2-3	14	CASRMDRSTDTQYF	TGTGCCAGCAGGATGGACAGAAGCACAGATACGCAGTATTTT
.	.	TRBV12-5	TRBJ2-3	15	CASGPGSQGTDTQYF	TGTGCTAGTGGTCCCGGGTCGCAGGGGACAGATACGCAGTATTTT
.	few	TRBV28	TRBJ1-5	16	CASSLGDRETGQPQHF	TGTGCCAGCAGTTTAGGGGACCGGGAAACGGGTCAGCCCCAGCATTTT
TRBD2	.	TRBV7-6	TRBJ2-1	18	CASSLVWSAGSPYNEQFF	TGTGCCAGCAGCTTAGTCTGGTCAGCGGGGAGCCCCTACAATGAGCAGTTCTTC